The rows below give T cell receptor beta chains drawn from one sample of a study of blood T cell repertoires in COVID-19. Method: immunoSEQ multiplex PCR; TCRdb's copy keeps in-frame clones and lacks some. The sample lists some 400,000 clones; about 90% were seen once. Sequenced input: peripheral blood. The receptors come from a woman aged 55-70 years with COVID-19, enrolled during active disease. Both conserved end residues are part of each CDR3. Fields, in order: V gene, J gene, clone size, D gene, CDR3 protein, CDR3 DNA. D genes are given only for firm matches. A row's size may be missing; if present it is once, few, many or a size class.

>TRBV6-5|TRBJ1-4|-|-
CASSSGIWANEKLFF
TGTGCCAGCAGTTCAGGGATTTGGGCGAATGAAAAACTGTTTTTT
>TRBV5-6|TRBJ1-1|-|-
CASSSTRRVNTEAFF
TGTGCCAGCAGTTCGACAAGGCGGGTGAACACTGAAGCTTTCTTT
>TRBV7-2|TRBJ1-4|-|-
CASSPRQASGKLFF
TGTGCCAGCAGCCCTCGACAGGCCAGTGGAAAACTGTTTTTT
>TRBV29-1|TRBJ1-1|-|-
CSVVAVTGTEAFF
TGCAGCGTTGTAGCGGTGACGGGGACTGAAGCTTTCTTT
>TRBV6-5|TRBJ1-4|-|-
CASRRQLNEKLFF
TGTGCCAGCAGAAGACAGCTTAATGAAAAACTGTTTTTT
>TRBV12-1|TRBJ1-6|-|-
CASSPRSPSPVSNSPLHF
TGTGCCAGCAGCCCTCGGTCGCCTTCTCCGGTGAGTAATTCACCCCTCCACTTT
>TRBV7-8|TRBJ2-3|-|TRBD1
CASSPGTGGTDTQYF
TGTGCCAGCAGCCCCGGGACAGGGGGCACAGATACGCAGTATTTT
>TRBV18|TRBJ1-2|-|TRBD1
CASSPLQGAQYGYTF
TGTGCCAGCTCACCGCTCCAGGGGGCGCAATATGGCTACACCTTC
>TRBV2|TRBJ1-5|-|-
CASNGRAQPQHF
TGTGCCAGCAATGGCAGGGCTCAGCCCCAGCATTTT
>TRBV29-1|TRBJ1-1|-|TRBD1
CSVIPGGWNTEAFF
TGCAGCGTCATACCAGGGGGCTGGAACACTGAAGCTTTCTTT
>TRBV3-1/TRBV3-2|TRBJ2-5|once|-
CASSQRRNQETQYF
TGTGCCAGCAGCCAACGTCGTAACCAAGAGACCCAGTACTTC
>TRBV5-6|TRBJ2-2|-|TRBD1
CASRKRGLGPGELFF
TGTGCCAGCAGAAAAAGGGGGCTAGGACCCGGGGAGCTGTTTTTT
>TRBV5-1|TRBJ1-5|-|-
CASSPEGNQPQHF
TGCGCCAGCAGCCCTGAGGGCAATCAGCCCCAGCATTTT
>TRBV6-5|TRBJ2-5|-|TRBD1
CASSGAGGFQETQYF
TGTGCCAGCAGCGGGGCAGGGGGTTTCCAAGAGACCCAGTACTTC
>TRBV2|TRBJ1-5|-|-
CASGAVVSNQPQHF
TGTGCCAGCGGGGCGGTGGTGAGCAATCAGCCCCAGCATTTT
>TRBV25-1|TRBJ1-1|-|TRBD1
CASSPQQGAEAFF
TGTGCCAGCAGCCCGCAACAGGGGGCTGAAGCTTTCTTT
>TRBV6-5|TRBJ2-1|-|TRBD2
CASSSPGGGAYNEQFF
TGTGCCAGCAGTTCCCCCGGCGGGGGGGCTTACAATGAGCAGTTCTTC